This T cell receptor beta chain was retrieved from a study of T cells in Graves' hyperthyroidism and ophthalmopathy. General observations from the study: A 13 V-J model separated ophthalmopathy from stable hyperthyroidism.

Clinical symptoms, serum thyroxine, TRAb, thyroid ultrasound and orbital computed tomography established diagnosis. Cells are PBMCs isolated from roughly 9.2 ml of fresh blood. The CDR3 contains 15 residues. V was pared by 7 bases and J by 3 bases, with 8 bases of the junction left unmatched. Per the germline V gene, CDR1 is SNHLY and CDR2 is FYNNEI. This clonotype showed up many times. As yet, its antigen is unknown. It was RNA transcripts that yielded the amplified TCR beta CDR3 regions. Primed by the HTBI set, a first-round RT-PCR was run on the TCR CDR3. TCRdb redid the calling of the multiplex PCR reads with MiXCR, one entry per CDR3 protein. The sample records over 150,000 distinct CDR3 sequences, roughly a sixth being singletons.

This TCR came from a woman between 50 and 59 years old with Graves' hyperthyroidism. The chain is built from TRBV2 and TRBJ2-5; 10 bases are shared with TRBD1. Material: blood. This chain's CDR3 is CASTRDRGKKETQYF. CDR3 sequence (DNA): TGTGCCAGCACTCGGGACAGGGGTAAAAAAGAGACCCAGTACTTC.